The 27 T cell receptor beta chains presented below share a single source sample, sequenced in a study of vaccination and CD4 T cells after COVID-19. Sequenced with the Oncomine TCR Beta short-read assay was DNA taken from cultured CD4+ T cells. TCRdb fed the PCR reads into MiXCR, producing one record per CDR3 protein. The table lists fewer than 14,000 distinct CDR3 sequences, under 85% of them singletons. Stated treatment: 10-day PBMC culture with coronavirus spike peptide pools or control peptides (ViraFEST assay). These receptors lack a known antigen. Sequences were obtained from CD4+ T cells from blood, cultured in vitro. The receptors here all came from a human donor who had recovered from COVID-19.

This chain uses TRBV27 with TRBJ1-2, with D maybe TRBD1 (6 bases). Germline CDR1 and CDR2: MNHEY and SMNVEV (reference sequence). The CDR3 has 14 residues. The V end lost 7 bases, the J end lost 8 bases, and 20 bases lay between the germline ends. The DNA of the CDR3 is TGTGCCAGCACTCCCTTAAGGGGGGGCGGGGGCTACACCTTC. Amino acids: CASTPLRGGGGYTF.

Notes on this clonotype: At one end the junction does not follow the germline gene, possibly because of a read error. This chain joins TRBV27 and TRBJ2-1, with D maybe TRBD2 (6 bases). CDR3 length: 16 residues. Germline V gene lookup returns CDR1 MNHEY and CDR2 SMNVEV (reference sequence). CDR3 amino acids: CASSLSGGPLPNEQFF. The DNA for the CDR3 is TGTGCCAGCAGTCTATCCGGGGGACCTCTTCCAAATGAGCAGTTCTTC.

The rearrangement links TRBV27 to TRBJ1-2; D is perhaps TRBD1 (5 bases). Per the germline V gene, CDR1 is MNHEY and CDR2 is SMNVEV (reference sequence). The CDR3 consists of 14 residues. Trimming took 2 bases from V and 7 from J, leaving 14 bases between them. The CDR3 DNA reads TGTGCCAGCAGTTTAGAGGGCAGGGTGACTGGCTACACCTTC. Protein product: CASSLEGRVTGYTF.

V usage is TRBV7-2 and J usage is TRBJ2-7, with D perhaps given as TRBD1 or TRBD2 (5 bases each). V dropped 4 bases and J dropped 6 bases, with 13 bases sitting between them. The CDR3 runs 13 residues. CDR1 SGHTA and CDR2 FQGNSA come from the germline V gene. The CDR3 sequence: CASSSPPGLEQYF. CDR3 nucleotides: TGTGCCAGCAGCTCCCCCCCGGGGCTCGAGCAGTACTTC.

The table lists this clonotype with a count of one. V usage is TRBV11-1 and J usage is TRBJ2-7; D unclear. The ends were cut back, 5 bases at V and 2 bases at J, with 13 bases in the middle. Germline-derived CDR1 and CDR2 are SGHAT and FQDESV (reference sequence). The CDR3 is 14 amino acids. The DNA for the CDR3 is TGTGCCAGCAGCCGATCCGAAACAACCTACGAGCAGTACTTC. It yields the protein CASSRSETTYEQYF.

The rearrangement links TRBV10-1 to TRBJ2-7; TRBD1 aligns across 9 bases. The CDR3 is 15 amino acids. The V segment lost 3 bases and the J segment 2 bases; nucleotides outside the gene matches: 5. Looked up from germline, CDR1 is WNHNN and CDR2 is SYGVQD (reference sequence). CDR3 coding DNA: TGCGCCAGCAGTGACCGGGACAGGGCCCCCTACGAGCAGTACTTC. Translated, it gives CASSDRDRAPYEQYF.

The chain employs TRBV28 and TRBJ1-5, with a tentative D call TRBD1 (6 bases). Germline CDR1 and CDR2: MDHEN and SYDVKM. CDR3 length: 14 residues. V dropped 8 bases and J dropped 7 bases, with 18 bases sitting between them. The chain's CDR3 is CASSPLGGPQPQHF. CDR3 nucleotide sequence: TGTGCCAGCTCGCCCTTGGGGGGCCCACAGCCCCAGCATTTT.

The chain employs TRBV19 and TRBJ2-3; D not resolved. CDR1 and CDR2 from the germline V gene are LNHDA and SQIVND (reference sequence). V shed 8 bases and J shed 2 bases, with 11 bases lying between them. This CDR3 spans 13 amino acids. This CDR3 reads CASSGGNTDTQYF. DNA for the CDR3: TGTGCCAGTTCCGGCGGAAACACAGATACGCAGTATTTT.

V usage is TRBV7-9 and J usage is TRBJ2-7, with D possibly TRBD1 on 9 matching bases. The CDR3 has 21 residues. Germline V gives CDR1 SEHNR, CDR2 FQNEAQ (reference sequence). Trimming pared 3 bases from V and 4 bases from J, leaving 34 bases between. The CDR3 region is CASSFRDRELAEVSPQYEQYF. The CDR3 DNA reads TGTGCCAGCAGCTTCCGGGACAGGGAACTAGCGGAAGTCTCCCCCCAATACGAGCAGTACTTC. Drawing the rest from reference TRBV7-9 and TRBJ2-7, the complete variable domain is DTGVSQNPRHKITKRGQNVTFRCDPISEHNRLYWYRQTLGQGPEFLTYFQNEAQLEKSRLLSDRFSAERPKGSFSTLEIQRTEQGDSAMYLCASSFRDRELAEVSPQYEQYFGPGTRLTVT.

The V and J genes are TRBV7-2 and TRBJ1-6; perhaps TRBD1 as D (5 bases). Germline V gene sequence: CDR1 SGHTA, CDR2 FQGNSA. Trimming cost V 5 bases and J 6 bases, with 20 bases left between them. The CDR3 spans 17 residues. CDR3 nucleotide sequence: TGTGCCAGCAGCACCCCCTCGGGGACGGCGAGTAATTCACCCCTCCACTTT. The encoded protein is CASSTPSGTASNSPLHF.

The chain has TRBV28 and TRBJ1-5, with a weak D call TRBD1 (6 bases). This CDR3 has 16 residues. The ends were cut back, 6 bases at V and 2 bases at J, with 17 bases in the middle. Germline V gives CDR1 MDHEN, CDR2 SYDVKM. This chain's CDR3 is CASRTPQGSGNQPQHF. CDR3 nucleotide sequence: TGTGCCAGCAGGACACCACAGGGCAGCGGCAATCAGCCCCAGCATTTT.

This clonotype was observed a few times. This CDR3 is CSAPDRRTGGAGGYTF. The CDR3 DNA follows: TGCAGTGCCCCAGACCGAAGGACAGGGGGCGCAGGAGGCTACACCTTC. This rearrangement joins TRBV20-1 to TRBJ1-2, with 11 bases matching TRBD1. The CDR3 length is 16 residues. The germline V gene has CDR1 DFQATT and CDR2 SNEGSKA (reference sequence). The V gene end was trimmed by 6 bases and the J gene end by 8 bases; junction bases not matched to a gene: 17.

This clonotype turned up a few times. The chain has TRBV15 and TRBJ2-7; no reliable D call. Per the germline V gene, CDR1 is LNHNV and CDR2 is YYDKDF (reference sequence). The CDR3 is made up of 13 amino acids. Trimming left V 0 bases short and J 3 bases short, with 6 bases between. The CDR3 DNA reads TGTGCCACCAGCAGAGATTATCTCTACGAGCAGTACTTC. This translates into CATSRDYLYEQYF. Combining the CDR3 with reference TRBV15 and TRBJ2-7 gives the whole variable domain DAMVIQNPRYQVTQFGKPVTLSCSQTLNHNVMYWYQQKSSQAPKLLFHYYDKDFNNEADTPDNFQSRRPNTSFCFLDIRSPGLGDTAMYLCATSRDYLYEQYFGPGTRLTVT.

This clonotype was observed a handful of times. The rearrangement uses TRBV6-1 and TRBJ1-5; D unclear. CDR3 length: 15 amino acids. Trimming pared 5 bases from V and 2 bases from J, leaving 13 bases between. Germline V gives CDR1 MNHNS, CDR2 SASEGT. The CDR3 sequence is CASSPRGSGNQPQHF. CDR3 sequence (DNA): TGTGCCAGCAGTCCCCGGGGTTCTGGCAATCAGCCCCAGCATTTT.

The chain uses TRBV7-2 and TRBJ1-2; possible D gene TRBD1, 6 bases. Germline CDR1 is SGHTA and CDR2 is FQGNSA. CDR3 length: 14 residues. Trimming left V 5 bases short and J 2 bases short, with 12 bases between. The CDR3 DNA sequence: TGTGCCAGCAGCACTACAGGGACCAACTATGGCTACACCTTC. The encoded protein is CASSTTGTNYGYTF.

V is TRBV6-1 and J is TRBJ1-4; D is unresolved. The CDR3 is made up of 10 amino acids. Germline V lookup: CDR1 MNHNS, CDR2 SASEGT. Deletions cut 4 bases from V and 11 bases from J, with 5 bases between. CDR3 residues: CASSVGKLFF. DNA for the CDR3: TGTGCCAGCAGTGTGGGGAAACTGTTTTTT.

The CDR3, as DNA: TGTGCCAGCAGTTTATTTTCAGGGTATCAGCCCCAGCATTTT. It encodes CASSLFSGYQPQHF. V is TRBV28 and J is TRBJ1-5, with D possibly TRBD1 on 5 matching bases. The CDR3 has 14 amino acids. Germline V gene sequence: CDR1 MDHEN, CDR2 SYDVKM. The V gene lost 1 base and the J gene lost 5 bases, with 9 bases spanning the gap.

The CDR3 DNA follows: TGTGCCAGCAGGTCCCAGGGGGCGGGACGCTATGAGCAGTTCTTC. Its translation: CASRSQGAGRYEQFF. The chain recombines TRBV28 with TRBJ2-1; 8 bases are a match to TRBD1. J lost 8 bases, V lost 6 bases, and 12 bases had no gene match. CDR3 length equals 15 residues. Germline CDR1 MDHEN, CDR2 SYDVKM.

As DNA, the CDR3 is TGTGCCAGCAGCTTAGGGTTCGGGTCACCCCTCCACTTT. Its protein product is CASSLGFGSPLHF. This sequence joins TRBV7-2 and TRBJ1-6; no clear D gene. This CDR3 region has 13 residues. V was clipped by 1 base and J by 10 bases, with 8 bases between them. CDR1 is SGHTA, CDR2 FQGNSA, per germline.

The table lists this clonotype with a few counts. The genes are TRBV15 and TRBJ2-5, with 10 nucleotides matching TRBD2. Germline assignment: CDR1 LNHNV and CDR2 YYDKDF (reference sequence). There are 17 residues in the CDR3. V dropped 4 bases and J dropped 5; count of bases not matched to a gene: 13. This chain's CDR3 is CATSTGSGRAAWETQYF. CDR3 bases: TGTGCCACCAGCACCGGAAGCGGGAGGGCCGCGTGGGAGACCCAGTACTTC.

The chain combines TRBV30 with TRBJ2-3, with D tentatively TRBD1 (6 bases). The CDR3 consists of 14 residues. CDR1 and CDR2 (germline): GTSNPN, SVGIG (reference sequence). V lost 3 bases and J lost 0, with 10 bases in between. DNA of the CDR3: TGTGCCTGGAGGACAGGCCCCAGCACAGATACGCAGTATTTT. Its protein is CAWRTGPSTDTQYF.

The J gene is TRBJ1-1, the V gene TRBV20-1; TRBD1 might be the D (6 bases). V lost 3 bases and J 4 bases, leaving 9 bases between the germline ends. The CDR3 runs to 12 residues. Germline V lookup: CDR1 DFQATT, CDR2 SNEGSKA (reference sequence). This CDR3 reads CSASRGPTEAFF. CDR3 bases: TGCAGTGCTAGCAGGGGTCCCACTGAAGCTTTCTTT.

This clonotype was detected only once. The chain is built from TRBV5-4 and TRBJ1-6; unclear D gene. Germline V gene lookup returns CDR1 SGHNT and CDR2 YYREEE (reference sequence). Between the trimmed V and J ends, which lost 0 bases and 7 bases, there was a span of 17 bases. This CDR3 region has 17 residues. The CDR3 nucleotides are TGTGCCAGCAGCTTGGCTAGCCTCCCCACCAGGAATTCACCCCTCCACTTT. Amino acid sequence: CASSLASLPTRNSPLHF.

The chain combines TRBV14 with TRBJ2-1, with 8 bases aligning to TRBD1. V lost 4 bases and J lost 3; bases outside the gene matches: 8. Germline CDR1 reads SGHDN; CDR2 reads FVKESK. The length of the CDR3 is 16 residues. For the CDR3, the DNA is TGTGCCAGCAGCCCTCAAGGGGACAGGTACTACAATGAGCAGTTCTTC. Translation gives CASSPQGDRYYNEQFF.

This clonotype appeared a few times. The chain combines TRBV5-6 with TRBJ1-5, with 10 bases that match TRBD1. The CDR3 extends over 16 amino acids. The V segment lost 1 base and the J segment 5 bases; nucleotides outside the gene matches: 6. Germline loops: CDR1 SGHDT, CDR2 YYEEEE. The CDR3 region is CASSLNPGQGHQPQHF. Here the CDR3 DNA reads TGTGCCAGCAGCTTGAATCCGGGACAGGGGCATCAGCCCCAGCATTTT.

The CDR3 here is CSARVGIRSNQPQHF. CDR3 in DNA: TGCAGTGCTAGAGTAGGGATCCGTAGCAATCAGCCCCAGCATTTT. V gene TRBV20-1 combines with J gene TRBJ1-5; D is undetermined. The ends were cut back, 1 base at V and 0 bases at J, with 10 bases in the middle. Germline lookup yields CDR1 DFQATT and CDR2 SNEGSKA (reference sequence). The length of the CDR3 is 15 residues.

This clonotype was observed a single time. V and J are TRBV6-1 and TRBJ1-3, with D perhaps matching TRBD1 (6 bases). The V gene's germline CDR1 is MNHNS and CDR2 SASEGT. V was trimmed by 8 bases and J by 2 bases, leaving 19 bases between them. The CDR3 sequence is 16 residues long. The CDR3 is CASGRQPGQAGNTIYF. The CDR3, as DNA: TGTGCCAGCGGGCGGCAACCGGGACAAGCTGGAAACACCATATATTTT.